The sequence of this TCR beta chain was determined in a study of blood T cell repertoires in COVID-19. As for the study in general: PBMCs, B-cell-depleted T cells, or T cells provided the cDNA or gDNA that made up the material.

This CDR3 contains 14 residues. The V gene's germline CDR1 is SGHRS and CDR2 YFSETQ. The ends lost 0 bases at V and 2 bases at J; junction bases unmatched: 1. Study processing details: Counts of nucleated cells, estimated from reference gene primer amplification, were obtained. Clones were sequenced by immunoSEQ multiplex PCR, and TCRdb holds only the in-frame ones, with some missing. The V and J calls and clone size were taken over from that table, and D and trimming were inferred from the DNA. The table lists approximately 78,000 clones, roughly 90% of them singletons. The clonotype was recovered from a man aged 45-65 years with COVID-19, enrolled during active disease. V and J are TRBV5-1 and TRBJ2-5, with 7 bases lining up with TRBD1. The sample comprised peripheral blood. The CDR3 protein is CASSLGDSQETQYF. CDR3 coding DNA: TGCGCCAGCAGCTTGGGGGACAGTCAAGAGACCCAGTACTTC.